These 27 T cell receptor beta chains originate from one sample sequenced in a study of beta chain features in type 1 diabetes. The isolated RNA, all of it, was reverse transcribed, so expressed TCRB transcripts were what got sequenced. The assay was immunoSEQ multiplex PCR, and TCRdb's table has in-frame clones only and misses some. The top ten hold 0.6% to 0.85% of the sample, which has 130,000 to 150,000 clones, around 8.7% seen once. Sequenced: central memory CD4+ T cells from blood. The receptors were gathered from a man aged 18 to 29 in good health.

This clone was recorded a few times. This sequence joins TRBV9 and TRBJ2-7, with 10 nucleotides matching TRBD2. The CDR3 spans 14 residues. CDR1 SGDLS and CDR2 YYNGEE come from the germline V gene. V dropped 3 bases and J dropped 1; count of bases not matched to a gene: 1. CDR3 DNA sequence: TGTGCCAGCAGCGCAGCGGGGGGGTCCTACGAGCAGTACTTC. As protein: CASSAAGGSYEQYF.

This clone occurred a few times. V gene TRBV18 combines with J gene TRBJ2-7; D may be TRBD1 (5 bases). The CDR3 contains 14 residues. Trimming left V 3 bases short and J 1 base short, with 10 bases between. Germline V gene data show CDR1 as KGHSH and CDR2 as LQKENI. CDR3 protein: CASSPTVKSYEQYF. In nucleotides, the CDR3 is TGTGCCAGCTCACCGACAGTGAAATCCTACGAGCAGTACTTC.

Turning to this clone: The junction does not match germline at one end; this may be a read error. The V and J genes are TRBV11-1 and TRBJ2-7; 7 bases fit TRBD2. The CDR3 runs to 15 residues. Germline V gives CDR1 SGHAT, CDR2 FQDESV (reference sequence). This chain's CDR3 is CASSLVAGVSTVGDF. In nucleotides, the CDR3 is TGTGCCAGCAGCTTAGTTGCGGGAGTATCTACCGTTGGGGACTTC.

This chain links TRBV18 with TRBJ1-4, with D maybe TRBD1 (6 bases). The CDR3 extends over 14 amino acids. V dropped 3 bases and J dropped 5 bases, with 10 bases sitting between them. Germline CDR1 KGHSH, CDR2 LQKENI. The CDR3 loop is CASSPEQGNEKLFF. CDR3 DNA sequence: TGTGCCAGCTCACCGGAGCAGGGGAATGAAAAACTGTTTTTT.

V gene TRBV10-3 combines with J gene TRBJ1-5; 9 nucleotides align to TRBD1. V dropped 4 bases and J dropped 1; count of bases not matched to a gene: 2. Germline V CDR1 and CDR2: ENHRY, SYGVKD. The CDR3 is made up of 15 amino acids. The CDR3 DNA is TGTGCCATCAGTGTGGGACAGGGAAGCAATCAGCCCCAGCATTTT. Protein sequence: CAISVGQGSNQPQHF.

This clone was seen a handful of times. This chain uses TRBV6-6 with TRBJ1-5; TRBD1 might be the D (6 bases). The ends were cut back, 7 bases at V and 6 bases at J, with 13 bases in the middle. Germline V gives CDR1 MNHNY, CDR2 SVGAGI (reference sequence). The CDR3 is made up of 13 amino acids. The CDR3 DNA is TGTGCCAGCACCTACCAGGGGACTCAGCCCCAGCATTTT. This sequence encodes CASTYQGTQPQHF.

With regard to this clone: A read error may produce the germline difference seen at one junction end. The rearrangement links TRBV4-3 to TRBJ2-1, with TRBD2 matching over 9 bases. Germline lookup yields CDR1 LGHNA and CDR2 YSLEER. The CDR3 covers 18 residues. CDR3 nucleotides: TGCGCCAGCAACCAAGATACGGGGGGGAGCGGGGGGCTCCATGAGCAGTTCTTC. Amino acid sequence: CASNQDTGGSGGLHEQFF.

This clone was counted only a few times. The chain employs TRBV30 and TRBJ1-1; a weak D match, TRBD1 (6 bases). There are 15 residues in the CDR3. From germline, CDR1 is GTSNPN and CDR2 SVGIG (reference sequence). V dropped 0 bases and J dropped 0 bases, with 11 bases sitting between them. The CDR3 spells CAWSVGGVMNTEAFF. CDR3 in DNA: TGTGCCTGGAGTGTAGGGGGGGTAATGAACACTGAAGCTTTCTTT.

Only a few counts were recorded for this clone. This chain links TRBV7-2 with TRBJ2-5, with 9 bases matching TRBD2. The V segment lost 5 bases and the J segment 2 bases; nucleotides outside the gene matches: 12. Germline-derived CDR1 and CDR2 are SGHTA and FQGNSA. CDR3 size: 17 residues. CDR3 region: CASSLTRGGGAQETQYF. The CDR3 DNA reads TGTGCCAGCAGCCTCACACGGGGCGGGGGGGCTCAAGAGACCCAGTACTTC.

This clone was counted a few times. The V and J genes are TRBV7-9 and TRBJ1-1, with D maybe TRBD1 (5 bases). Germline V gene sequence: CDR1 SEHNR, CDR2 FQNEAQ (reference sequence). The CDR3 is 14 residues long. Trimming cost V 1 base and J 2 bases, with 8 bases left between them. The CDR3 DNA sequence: TGTGCCAGCAGCTTAGGACAGCCTAACACTGAAGCTTTCTTT. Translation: CASSLGQPNTEAFF.

For the CDR3, the DNA is TGTGCCAGCAGCCCCCGACTGGCCCTCGGCACAGATACGCAGTATTTT. Its translation is CASSPRLALGTDTQYF. This chain connects TRBV7-9 to TRBJ2-3; D not certain. The CDR3 is 16 amino acids. Trimming shortened V by 5 bases and J by 1 base, and 16 bases separated the two germline ends. CDR1 is SEHNR and CDR2 is FQNEAQ in the germline V gene (reference sequence).

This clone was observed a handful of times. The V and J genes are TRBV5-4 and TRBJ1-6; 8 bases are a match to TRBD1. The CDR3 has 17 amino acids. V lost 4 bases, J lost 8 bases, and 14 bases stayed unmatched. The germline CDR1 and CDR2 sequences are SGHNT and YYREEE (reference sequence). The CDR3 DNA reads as TGTGCCAGCAGCCGCGGGACAGGAAGACTTGGAGATTCACCCCTCCACTTT. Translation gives CASSRGTGRLGDSPLHF.

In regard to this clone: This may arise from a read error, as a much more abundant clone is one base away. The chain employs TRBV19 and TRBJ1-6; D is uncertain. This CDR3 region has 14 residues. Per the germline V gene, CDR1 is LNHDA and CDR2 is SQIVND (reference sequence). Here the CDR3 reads CASKSSSYNSPFHF. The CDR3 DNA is TGTGCCTCCAAATCGAGCTCCTATAATTCACCCTTCCACTTT.

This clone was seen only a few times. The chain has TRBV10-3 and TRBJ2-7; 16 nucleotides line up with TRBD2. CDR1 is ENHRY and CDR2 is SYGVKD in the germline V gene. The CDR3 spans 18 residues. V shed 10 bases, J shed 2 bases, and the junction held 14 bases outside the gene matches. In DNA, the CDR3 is TGTGCCAGCAGATCTCATCCCGGGACTAGCGGGGGGGCCTACGAGCAGTACTTC. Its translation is CASRSHPGTSGGAYEQYF.

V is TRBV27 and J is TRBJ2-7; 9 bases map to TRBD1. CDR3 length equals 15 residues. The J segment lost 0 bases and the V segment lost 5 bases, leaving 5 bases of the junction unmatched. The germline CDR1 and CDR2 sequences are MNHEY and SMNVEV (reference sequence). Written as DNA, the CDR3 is TGTGCCAGCAGTGGACAGGGGTCGATCTCCTACGAGCAGTACTTC. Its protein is CASSGQGSISYEQYF.

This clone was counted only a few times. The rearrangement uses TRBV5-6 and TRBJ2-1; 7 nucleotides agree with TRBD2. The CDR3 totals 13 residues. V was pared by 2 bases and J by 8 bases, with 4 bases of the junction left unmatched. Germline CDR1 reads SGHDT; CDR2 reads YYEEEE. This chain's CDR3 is CASSFGGGDEQFF. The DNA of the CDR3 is TGTGCCAGCAGCTTTGGGGGGGGTGATGAGCAGTTCTTC.

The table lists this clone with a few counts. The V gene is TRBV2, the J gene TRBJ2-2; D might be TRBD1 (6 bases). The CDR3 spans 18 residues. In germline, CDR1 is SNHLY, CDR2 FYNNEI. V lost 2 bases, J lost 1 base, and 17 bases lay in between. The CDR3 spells CASSERGMVQGNTGELFF. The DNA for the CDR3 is TGTGCCAGCAGTGAAAGGGGAATGGTACAGGGGAACACCGGGGAGCTGTTTTTT. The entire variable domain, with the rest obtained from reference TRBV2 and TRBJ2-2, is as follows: EPEVTQTPSHQVTQMGQEVILRCVPISNHLYFYWYRQILGQKVEFLVSFYNNEISEKSEIFDDQFSVERPDGSNFTLKIRSTKLEDSAMYFCASSERGMVQGNTGELFFGEGSRLTVL.

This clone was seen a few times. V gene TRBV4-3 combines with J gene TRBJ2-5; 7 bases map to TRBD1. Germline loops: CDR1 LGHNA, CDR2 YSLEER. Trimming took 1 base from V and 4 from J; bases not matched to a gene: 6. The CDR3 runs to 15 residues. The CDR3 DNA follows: TGCGCCAGCAGCCAAGTGTGGACAGGAGTAGAGACCCAGTACTTC. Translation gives CASSQVWTGVETQYF.

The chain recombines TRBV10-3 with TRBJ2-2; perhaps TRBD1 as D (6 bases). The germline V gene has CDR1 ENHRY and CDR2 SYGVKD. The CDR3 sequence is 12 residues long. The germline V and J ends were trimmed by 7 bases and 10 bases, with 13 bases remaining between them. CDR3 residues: CAINEVGQELFF. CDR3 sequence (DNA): TGTGCCATCAACGAGGTGGGACAGGAGCTGTTTTTT.

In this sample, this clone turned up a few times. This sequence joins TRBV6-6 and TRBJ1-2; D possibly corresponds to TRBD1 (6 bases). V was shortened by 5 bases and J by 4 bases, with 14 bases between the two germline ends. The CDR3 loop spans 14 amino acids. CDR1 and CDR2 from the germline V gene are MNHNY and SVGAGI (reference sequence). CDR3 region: CASSGRQETYGYTF. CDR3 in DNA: TGTGCCAGCAGTGGGAGACAGGAGACCTATGGCTACACCTTC.

For the CDR3, the DNA is TGTGCCAGCAGAGGTAGCGGGGGGCTGTACAATGAGCAGTTCTTC. Residues: CASRGSGGLYNEQFF. V is TRBV4-2 and J is TRBJ2-1, with 10 positions matching TRBD2. The CDR3 loop spans 15 amino acids. J lost 4 bases, V lost 6 bases, and 6 bases had no gene match. Germline lookup yields CDR1 LGHNA and CDR2 YNFKEQ.

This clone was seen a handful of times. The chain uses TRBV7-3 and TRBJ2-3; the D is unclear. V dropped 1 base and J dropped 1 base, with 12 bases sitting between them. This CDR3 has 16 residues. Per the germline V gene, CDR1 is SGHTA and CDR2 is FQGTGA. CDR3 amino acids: CASSLRPPSGTDTQYF. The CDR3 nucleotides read TGTGCCAGCAGCTTAAGGCCTCCCTCTGGCACAGATACGCAGTATTTT.

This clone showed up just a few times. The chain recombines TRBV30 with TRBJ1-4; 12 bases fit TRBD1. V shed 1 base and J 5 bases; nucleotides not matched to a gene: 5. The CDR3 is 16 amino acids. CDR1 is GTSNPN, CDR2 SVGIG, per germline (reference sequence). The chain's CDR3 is CAWSELGTGGNEKLFF. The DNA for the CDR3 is TGTGCCTGGAGTGAGCTCGGGACAGGGGGCAATGAAAAACTGTTTTTT.

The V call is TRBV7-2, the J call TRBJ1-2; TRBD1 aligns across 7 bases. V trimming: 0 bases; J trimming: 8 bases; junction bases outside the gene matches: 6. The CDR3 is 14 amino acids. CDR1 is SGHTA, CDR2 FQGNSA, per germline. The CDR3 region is CASSLAAGGRGYTF. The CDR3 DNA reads TGTGCCAGCAGCTTAGCAGCAGGGGGTCGGGGCTACACCTTC.

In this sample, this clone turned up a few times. This chain's CDR3 is CASSSGGHTEAFF. In DNA form, the CDR3 reads TGTGCCAGCAGCTCAGGGGGACACACTGAAGCTTTCTTT. This sequence joins TRBV7-9 and TRBJ1-1, with TRBD1 identical over 7 bases. The CDR3 totals 13 residues. Trimming at V came to 4 bases and at J to 3 bases, leaving 2 bases not matched to a gene. Per germline, CDR1 SEHNR and CDR2 FQNEAQ (reference sequence).

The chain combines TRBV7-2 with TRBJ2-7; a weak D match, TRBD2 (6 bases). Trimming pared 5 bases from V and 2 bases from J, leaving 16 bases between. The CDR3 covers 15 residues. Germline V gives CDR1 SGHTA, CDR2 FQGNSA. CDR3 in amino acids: CASSLRRDGTYEQYF. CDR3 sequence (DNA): TGTGCCAGCAGCCTTAGGAGGGACGGCACCTACGAGCAGTACTTC.

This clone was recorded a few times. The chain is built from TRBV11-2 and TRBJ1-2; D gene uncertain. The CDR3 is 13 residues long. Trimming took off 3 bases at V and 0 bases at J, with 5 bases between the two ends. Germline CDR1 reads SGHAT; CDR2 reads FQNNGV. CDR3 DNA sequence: TGTGCCAGCAGCTTGGGCGCTAACTATGGCTACACCTTC. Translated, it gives CASSLGANYGYTF.